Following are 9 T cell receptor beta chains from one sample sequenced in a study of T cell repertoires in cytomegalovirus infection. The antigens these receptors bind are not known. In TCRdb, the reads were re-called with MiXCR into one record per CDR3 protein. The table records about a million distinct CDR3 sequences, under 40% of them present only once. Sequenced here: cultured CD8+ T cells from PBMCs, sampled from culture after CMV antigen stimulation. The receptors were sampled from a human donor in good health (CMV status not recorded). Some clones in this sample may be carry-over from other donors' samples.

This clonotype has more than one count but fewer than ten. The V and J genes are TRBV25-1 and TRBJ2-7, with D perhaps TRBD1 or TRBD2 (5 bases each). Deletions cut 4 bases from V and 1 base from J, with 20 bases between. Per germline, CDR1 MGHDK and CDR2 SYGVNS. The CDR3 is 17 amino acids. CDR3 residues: CASSGLNIRDGSYEQYV. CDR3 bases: TGTGCCAGCAGTGGGTTGAATATCCGGGACGGTTCCTACGAGCAGTACGTC.

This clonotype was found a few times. Here the CDR3 reads CASSNRGDEQYV. Written as DNA, the CDR3 is TGTGCCAGCAGTAACAGGGGGGACGAGCAGTACGTC. The chain has TRBV6-5 and TRBJ2-7; 8 bases match TRBD1. Germline CDR1 and CDR2: MNHEY and SVGAGI. The CDR3 has 12 amino acids. V was pared by 5 bases and J by 5 bases, with 2 bases of the junction left unmatched.

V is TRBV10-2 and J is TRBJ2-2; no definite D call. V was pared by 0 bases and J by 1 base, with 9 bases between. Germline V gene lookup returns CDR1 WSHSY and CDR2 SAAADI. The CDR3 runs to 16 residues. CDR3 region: CASSESVARNTGELFF. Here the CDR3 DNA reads TGCGCCAGCAGTGAGTCAGTTGCGAGGAACACCGGGGAGCTGTTTTTT.

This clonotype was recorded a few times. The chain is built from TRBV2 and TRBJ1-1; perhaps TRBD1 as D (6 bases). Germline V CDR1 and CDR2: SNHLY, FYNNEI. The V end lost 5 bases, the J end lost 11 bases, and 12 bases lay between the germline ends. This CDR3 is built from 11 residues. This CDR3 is CASSWGPYAFF. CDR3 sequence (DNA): TGTGCCAGCAGTTGGGGGCCCTACGCTTTCTTT. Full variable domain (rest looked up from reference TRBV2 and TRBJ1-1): EPEVTQTPSHQVTQMGQEVILRCVPISNHLYFYWYRQILGQKVEFLVSFYNNEISEKSEIFDDQFSVERPDGSNFTLKIRSTKLEDSAMYFCASSWGPYAFFGQGTRLTVV.

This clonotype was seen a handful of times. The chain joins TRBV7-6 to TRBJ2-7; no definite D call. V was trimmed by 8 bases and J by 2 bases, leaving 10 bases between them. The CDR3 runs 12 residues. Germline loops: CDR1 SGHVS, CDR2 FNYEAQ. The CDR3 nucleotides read TGTGCCAGCCCTGGTGAAGCCTACGAGCAGTACGTC. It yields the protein CASPGEAYEQYV.

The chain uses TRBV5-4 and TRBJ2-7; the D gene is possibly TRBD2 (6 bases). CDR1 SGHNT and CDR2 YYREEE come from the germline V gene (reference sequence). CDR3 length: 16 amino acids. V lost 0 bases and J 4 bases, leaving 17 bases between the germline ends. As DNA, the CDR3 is TGTGCCAGCAGCTTGGATCCTAGCGTGCGTATGTACGAGCAGTACTTC. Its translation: CASSLDPSVRMYEQYF.

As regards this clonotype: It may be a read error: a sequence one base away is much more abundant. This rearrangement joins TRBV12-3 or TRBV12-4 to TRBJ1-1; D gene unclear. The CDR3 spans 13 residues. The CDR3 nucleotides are TGTGCCAACAGTTTATCCCCTCGGACTGAAGCTTTCTTT. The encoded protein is CANSLSPRTEAFF.

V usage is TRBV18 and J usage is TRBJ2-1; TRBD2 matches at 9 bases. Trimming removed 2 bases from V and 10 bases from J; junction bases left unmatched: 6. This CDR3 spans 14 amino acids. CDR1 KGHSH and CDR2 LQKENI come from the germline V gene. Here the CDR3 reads CASSPGGLAREQFF. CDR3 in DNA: TGTGCCAGCTCACCAGGGGGACTAGCACGCGAGCAGTTCTTC.

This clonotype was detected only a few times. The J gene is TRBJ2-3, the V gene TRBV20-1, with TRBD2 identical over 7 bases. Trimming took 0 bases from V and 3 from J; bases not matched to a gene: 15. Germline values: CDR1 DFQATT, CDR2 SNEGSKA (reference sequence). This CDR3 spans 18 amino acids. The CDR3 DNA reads TGCAGTGCTAGAGATGGCGGAGCGGGACTGTTTGTTACAGATACGCAGTATTTT. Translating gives CSARDGGAGLFVTDTQYF.